One T cell receptor (beta chain) is described in this entry. This sample is drawn from a study of blood T cell repertoires in COVID-19. The protocol was immunoSEQ multiplex PCR, while the TCRdb copy is restricted to in-frame clones and leaves out a portion. The sample yields around 120,000 clones, approximately 87% seen once. The sequence was obtained from a woman in her 70s with acute or convalescent COVID-19. The specimen was peripheral blood.

The CDR3: CASSLAFVTGGGQETQYF. CDR3 nucleotide sequence: TGCGCCAGCAGCTTGGCGTTTGTGACAGGGGGCGGACAAGAGACCCAGTACTTC. The rearrangement joins TRBV5-1 to TRBJ2-5, with 10 nucleotides matching TRBD1. Unmatched junction bases numbered 10, after V lost 0 bases and J lost 2 bases. CDR1 is SGHRS and CDR2 is YFSETQ in the germline V gene. The CDR3 totals 18 residues.